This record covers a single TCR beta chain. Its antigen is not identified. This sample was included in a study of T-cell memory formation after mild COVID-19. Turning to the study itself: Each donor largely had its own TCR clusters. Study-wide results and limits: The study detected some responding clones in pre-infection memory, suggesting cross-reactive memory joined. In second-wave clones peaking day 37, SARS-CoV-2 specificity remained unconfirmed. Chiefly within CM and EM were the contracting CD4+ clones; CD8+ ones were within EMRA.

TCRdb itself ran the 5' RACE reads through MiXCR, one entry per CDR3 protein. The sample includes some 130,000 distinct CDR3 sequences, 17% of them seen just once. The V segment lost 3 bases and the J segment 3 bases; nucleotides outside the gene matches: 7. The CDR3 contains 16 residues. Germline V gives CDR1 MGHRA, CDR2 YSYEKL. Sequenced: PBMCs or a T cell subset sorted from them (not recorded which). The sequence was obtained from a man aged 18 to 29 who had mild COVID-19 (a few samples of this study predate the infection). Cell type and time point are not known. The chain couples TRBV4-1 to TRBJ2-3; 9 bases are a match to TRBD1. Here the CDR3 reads CASSQAGQGVTDTQYF. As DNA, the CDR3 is TGCGCCAGCAGCCAGGCGGGACAGGGTGTTACAGATACGCAGTATTTT.